This TCR beta chain was captured by sequencing in a study of vaccination and CD4 T cells after COVID-19. Cultured CD4+ T-cell DNA underwent Oncomine TCR Beta short-read sequencing. TCRdb reanalysed the PCR reads using MiXCR and keeps one entry per CDR3 protein. The sample carries over 15,000 distinct CDR3 sequences, around a third recorded once. A note on this clonotype: The target antigen is unknown.

The sample's treatment: approximately nine-day PBMC culture with coronavirus spike peptide pools or control peptides (ViraFEST assay). The trim removed 6 bases at V and 4 bases at J, leaving 12 bases unmatched. The V gene's germline CDR1 is MNHEY and CDR2 SMNVEV (reference sequence). The CDR3 extends over 15 amino acids. The TCR sequence derives from a human donor who received a COVID-19 vaccine. The specimen comprised CD4+ T cells from blood, cultured in vitro, sampled before SARS-CoV-2 vaccination. The V and J genes are TRBV27 and TRBJ2-7, with 7 bases identical to TRBD2. The CDR3 DNA sequence: TGTGCCAGCAGACCCCTCGGGGGGTCGACTTACGAGCAGTACTTC. This sequence encodes CASRPLGGSTYEQYF.